The clone carrying this T cell receptor beta chain was counted once. The antigen is not known. The record originates from a study of cytomegalovirus exposure and HLA in healthy donors. Study-wide results and caveats: Later analysis identified a missense DCLRE1C variant that was linked to TCR beta V- and J-gene trimming. Cytomegalovirus association was listed for 164 TCR beta chains. Sequencing probably produced one cluster of sequence variants that were highly shared. Later, TCR association rates were found to vary by HLA locus, highest for DRB1 and lowest for HLA-C.

There are 13 residues in the CDR3. Germline values: CDR1 LNHDA, CDR2 SQIVND (reference sequence). V lost 2 bases, J lost 4 bases, and 9 bases lay in between. PCR employed 60 Vbeta and 13 Jbeta primers. Profiled with immunoSEQ multiplex PCR; TCRdb holds only in-frame clones, not every one. The sample has 45,000 to 65,000 clones; roughly 80% are singletons. This sequence joins TRBV19 and TRBJ2-7, with D possibly TRBD2 on 6 matching bases. The receptor's source is a woman aged 40 to 55 in good health and CMV-seropositive. Sequencing was performed on PBMCs. The CDR3 here is CASSIRGYYEQYF. DNA of the CDR3: TGTGCCAGTAGTATACGGGGGTATTACGAGCAGTACTTC.